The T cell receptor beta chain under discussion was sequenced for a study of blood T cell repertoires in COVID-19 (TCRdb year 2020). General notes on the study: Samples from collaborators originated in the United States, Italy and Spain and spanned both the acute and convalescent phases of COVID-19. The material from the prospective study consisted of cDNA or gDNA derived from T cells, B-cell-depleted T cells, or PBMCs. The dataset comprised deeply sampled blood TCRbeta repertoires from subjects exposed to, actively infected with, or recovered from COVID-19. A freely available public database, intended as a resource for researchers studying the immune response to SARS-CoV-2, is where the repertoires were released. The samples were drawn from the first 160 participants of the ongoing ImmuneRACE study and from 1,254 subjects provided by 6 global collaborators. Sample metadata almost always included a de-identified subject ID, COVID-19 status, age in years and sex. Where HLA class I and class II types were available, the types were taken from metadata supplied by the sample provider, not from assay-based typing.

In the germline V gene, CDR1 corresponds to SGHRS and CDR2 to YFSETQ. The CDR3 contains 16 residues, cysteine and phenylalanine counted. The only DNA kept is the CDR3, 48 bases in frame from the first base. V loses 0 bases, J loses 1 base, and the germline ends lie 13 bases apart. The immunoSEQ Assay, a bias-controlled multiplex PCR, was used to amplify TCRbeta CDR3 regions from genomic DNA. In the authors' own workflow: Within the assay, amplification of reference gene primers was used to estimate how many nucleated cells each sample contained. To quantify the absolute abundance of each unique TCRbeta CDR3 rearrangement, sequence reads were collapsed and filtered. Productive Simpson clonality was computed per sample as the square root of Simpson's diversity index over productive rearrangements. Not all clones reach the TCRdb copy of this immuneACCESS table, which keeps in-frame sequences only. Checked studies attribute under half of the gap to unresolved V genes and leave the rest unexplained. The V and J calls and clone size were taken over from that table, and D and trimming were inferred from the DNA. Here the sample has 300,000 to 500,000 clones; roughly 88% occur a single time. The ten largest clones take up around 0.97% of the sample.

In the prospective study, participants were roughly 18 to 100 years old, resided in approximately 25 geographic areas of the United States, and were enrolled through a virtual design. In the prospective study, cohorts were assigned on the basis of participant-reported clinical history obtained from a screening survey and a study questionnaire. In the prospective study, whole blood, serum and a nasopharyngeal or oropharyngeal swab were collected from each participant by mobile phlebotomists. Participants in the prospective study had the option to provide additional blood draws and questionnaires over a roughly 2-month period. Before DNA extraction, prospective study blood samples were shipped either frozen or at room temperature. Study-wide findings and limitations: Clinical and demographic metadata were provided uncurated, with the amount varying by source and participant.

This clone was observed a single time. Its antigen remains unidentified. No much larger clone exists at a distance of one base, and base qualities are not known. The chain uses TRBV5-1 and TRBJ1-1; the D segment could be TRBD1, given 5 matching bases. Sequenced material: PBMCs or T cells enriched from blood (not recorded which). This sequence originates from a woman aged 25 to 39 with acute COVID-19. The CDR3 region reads CASSLEMGPWNTEAFF. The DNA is TGCGCCAGCAGCTTGGAGATGGGGCCTTGGAACACTGAAGCTTTCTTT.